A selection of T cell receptor beta chains follows, all from one sample in a study of control samples from healthy donors and cancer patients. The protocol was immunoSEQ multiplex PCR, while the TCRdb copy is restricted to in-frame clones and leaves out a portion. The sample has about 45,000 clones; 75% to 95% are singletons. Source material: PBMCs. Receptors were obtained from a woman between 40 and 50 years old with head and neck cancer. Each CDR3 is given with its conserved first and last residue. Fields, in order: clone size, D gene, CDR3 length, J gene, V gene, CDR3 DNA, CDR3 protein. A D gene is named only where the DNA matches it firmly. The size field is filled for only some rows; it gives once, few, many or a size class.

clone_size: NA; d_call: NA; cdr3_length: 15; j_call: TRBJ1-1; v_call: TRBV18; cdr3_nt: TGTGCCAGCTCACCTCAGCGAGGCAGGAACACTGAAGCTTTCTTT; cdr3_aa: CASSPQRGRNTEAFF
clone_size: NA; d_call: TRBD2; cdr3_length: 16; j_call: TRBJ2-2; v_call: TRBV24-1; cdr3_nt: TGTGCCACCAGTTCCCCGCGGGGGGGCCTCACCGGGGAGCTGTTTTTT; cdr3_aa: CATSSPRGGLTGELFF
clone_size: NA; d_call: NA; cdr3_length: 12; j_call: TRBJ2-7; v_call: TRBV9; cdr3_nt: TGTGCCAGCAGCGGAACAGGGTACGAGCAGTACTTC; cdr3_aa: CASSGTGYEQYF
clone_size: NA; d_call: TRBD1; cdr3_length: 16; j_call: TRBJ2-5; v_call: TRBV6-6; cdr3_nt: TGTGCCAGCAGTTTGTGGAGAACAGGGGTAGAAGAGACCCAGTACTTC; cdr3_aa: CASSLWRTGVEETQYF
clone_size: NA; d_call: TRBD2; cdr3_length: 15; j_call: TRBJ2-1; v_call: TRBV29-1; cdr3_nt: TGCAGCGTTCGGCCTAGCGGGGTCTCCTACAATGAGCAGTTCTTC; cdr3_aa: CSVRPSGVSYNEQFF
clone_size: NA; d_call: NA; cdr3_length: 15; j_call: TRBJ2-7; v_call: TRBV9; cdr3_nt: TGTGCCAGCAGCCCCTTGGGGGCATTCCCTTACGAGCAGTACTTC; cdr3_aa: CASSPLGAFPYEQYF
clone_size: NA; d_call: TRBD2; cdr3_length: 14; j_call: TRBJ2-5; v_call: TRBV5-1; cdr3_nt: TGCGCCAGCAGAGGGAGACTAGCGGGAGAGACCCAGTACTTC; cdr3_aa: CASRGRLAGETQYF
clone_size: NA; d_call: NA; cdr3_length: 15; j_call: TRBJ2-5; v_call: TRBV21-1; cdr3_nt: TGTGCCAGCAGCAAAGAGATCCCAAAAAAAGAGACCCAGTACTTC; cdr3_aa: CASSKEIPKKETQYF
clone_size: NA; d_call: TRBD1; cdr3_length: 15; j_call: TRBJ1-1; v_call: TRBV28; cdr3_nt: TGTGCCAGCACCACTCTCGGACAGGGGAAGTCTGAAGCTTTCTTT; cdr3_aa: CASTTLGQGKSEAFF
clone_size: NA; d_call: NA; cdr3_length: 11; j_call: TRBJ1-6; v_call: TRBV5-5; cdr3_nt: TGTGCCAGCAGCCTTAATTCACCCCTCCACTTT; cdr3_aa: CASSLNSPLHF
clone_size: once; d_call: NA; cdr3_length: 13; j_call: TRBJ1-1; v_call: TRBV11-2; cdr3_nt: TGTGCCAGCAGCCCTGCCGCGAACACTGAAGCTTTCTTT; cdr3_aa: CASSPAANTEAFF
clone_size: NA; d_call: TRBD2; cdr3_length: 16; j_call: TRBJ2-3; v_call: TRBV5-1; cdr3_nt: TGCGCCAGCGCACCTGGGGTGGGAGGGCGCACAGATACGCAGTATTTT; cdr3_aa: CASAPGVGGRTDTQYF
clone_size: NA; d_call: NA; cdr3_length: 13; j_call: TRBJ2-1; v_call: TRBV6-5; cdr3_nt: TGTGCCAGCAGAGGCAGCATTTACAATGAGCAGTTCTTC; cdr3_aa: CASRGSIYNEQFF
clone_size: NA; d_call: TRBD1; cdr3_length: 15; j_call: TRBJ1-5; v_call: TRBV19; cdr3_nt: TGTGCCAGTAGTATGTTGGACAGGTTGAATCAGCCCCAGCATTTT; cdr3_aa: CASSMLDRLNQPQHF
clone_size: NA; d_call: TRBD1; cdr3_length: 14; j_call: TRBJ1-1; v_call: TRBV7-2; cdr3_nt: TGTGCCAGCAGCTTAGAGACAGGGTTCACTGAAGCTTTCTTT; cdr3_aa: CASSLETGFTEAFF
clone_size: few; d_call: NA; cdr3_length: 16; j_call: TRBJ1-3; v_call: TRBV15; cdr3_nt: TGTGCCACCAGCTATCGAGGCTCTTTCTCTGGAAACACCATATATTTT; cdr3_aa: CATSYRGSFSGNTIYF
clone_size: NA; d_call: TRBD2; cdr3_length: 14; j_call: TRBJ2-1; v_call: TRBV13; cdr3_nt: TGTGCCAGCAGCTTTGGGACTAGCGGGAAGAAGCAGTTCTTC; cdr3_aa: CASSFGTSGKKQFF
clone_size: NA; d_call: TRBD1; cdr3_length: 13; j_call: TRBJ1-1; v_call: TRBV6-5; cdr3_nt: TGTGCCAGCAGTTTACAGGGGGGGACTGAAGCTTTCTTT; cdr3_aa: CASSLQGGTEAFF
clone_size: NA; d_call: NA; cdr3_length: 13; j_call: TRBJ1-5; v_call: TRBV19; cdr3_nt: TGTGCCAGTACCCCACAAGGGTACCAGCCCCAGCATTTT; cdr3_aa: CASTPQGYQPQHF
clone_size: NA; d_call: NA; cdr3_length: 14; j_call: TRBJ1-1; v_call: TRBV5-1; cdr3_nt: TGCGCCAGCAGCTTGGGGCAGGGGCGCACTGAAGCTTTCTTT; cdr3_aa: CASSLGQGRTEAFF
clone_size: NA; d_call: NA; cdr3_length: 14; j_call: TRBJ1-1; v_call: TRBV12-5; cdr3_nt: TGTGCTAGTGGGGACCCCGGACTACTAGTAAGCGCTTTCTTT; cdr3_aa: CASGDPGLLVSAFF
clone_size: NA; d_call: NA; cdr3_length: 15; j_call: TRBJ1-4; v_call: TRBV7-9; cdr3_nt: TGTGCCAGCAGCCCCGCCCGCGGAACTAATGAAAAACTGTTTTTT; cdr3_aa: CASSPARGTNEKLFF
clone_size: NA; d_call: TRBD2; cdr3_length: 16; j_call: TRBJ2-1; v_call: TRBV9; cdr3_nt: TGTGCCAGCAGCCCGAGATTAGCGGGGGGAGACAATGAGCAGTTCTTC; cdr3_aa: CASSPRLAGGDNEQFF
clone_size: NA; d_call: NA; cdr3_length: 15; j_call: TRBJ1-2; v_call: TRBV7-9; cdr3_nt: TGTGCCAGCAGCTCTCTCCGGCAGGCTTACTATGGCTACACCTTC; cdr3_aa: CASSSLRQAYYGYTF
clone_size: few; d_call: TRBD2; cdr3_length: 15; j_call: TRBJ2-7; v_call: TRBV6-2/TRBV6-3; cdr3_nt: TGTGCCAGCAGTTACTCGATGAGCGGGAGTAACGAGCAGTACTTC; cdr3_aa: CASSYSMSGSNEQYF
clone_size: NA; d_call: NA; cdr3_length: 12; j_call: TRBJ2-7; v_call: TRBV30; cdr3_nt: TGTGCCTGGAGTGGACTAGTCGGCGAGCAGTACTTC; cdr3_aa: CAWSGLVGEQYF
clone_size: NA; d_call: TRBD1; cdr3_length: 12; j_call: TRBJ1-2; v_call: TRBV19; cdr3_nt: TGTGCCAGTATCGGGACAGTTTATGGCTACACCTTC; cdr3_aa: CASIGTVYGYTF
clone_size: NA; d_call: NA; cdr3_length: 13; j_call: TRBJ1-6; v_call: TRBV27; cdr3_nt: TGTGCCAGCTCCCTTCAGGCGAACTGGGGCCTCCACTTT; cdr3_aa: CASSLQANWGLHF
clone_size: NA; d_call: TRBD1; cdr3_length: 15; j_call: TRBJ1-5; v_call: TRBV3-1/TRBV3-2; cdr3_nt: TGTGCCAGCAGCCCTACAGGGGGCGGGGTTCAGCCCCAGCATTTT; cdr3_aa: CASSPTGGGVQPQHF
clone_size: NA; d_call: TRBD1; cdr3_length: 16; j_call: TRBJ1-5; v_call: TRBV19; cdr3_nt: TGTGCCAGTACCGAACCCGACAGGGGGCTCCATCAGCCCCAGCATTTT; cdr3_aa: CASTEPDRGLHQPQHF
clone_size: NA; d_call: TRBD2; cdr3_length: 13; j_call: TRBJ2-4; v_call: TRBV2; cdr3_nt: TGTGCCAGCAGTGAAGGAGGACTAGCGGAGGGGTACTTC; cdr3_aa: CASSEGGLAEGYF
clone_size: once; d_call: NA; cdr3_length: 15; j_call: TRBJ2-7; v_call: TRBV21-1; cdr3_nt: TGTGCCAGCAGCCAACACTTTGACAGGAGCTACGAGCAGTACTTC; cdr3_aa: CASSQHFDRSYEQYF